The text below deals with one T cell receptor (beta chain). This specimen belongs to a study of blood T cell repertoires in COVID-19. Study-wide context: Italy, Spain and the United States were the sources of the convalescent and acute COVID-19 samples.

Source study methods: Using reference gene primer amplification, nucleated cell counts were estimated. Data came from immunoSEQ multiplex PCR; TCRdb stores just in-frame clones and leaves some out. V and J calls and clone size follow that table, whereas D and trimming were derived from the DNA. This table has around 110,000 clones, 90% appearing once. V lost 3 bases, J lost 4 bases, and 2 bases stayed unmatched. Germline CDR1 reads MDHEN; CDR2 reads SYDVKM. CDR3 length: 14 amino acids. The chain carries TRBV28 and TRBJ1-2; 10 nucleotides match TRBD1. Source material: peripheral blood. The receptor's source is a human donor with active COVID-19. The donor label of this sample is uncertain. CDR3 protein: CASSLGQGFYGYTF. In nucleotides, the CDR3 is TGTGCCAGCAGTTTGGGACAGGGGTTCTATGGCTACACCTTC.